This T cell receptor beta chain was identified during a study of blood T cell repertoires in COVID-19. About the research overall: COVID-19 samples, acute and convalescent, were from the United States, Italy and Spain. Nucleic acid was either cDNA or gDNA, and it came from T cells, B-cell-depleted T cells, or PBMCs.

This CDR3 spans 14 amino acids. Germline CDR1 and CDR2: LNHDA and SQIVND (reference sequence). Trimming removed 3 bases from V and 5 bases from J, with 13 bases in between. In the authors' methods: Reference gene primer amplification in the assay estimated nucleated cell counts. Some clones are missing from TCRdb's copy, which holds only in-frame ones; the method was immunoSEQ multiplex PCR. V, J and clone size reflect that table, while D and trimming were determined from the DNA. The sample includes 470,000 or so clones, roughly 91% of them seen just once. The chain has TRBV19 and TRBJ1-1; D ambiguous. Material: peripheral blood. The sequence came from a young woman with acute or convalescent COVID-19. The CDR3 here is CASSISRMRTEAFF. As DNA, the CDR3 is TGTGCCAGTAGTATTTCTAGGATGAGAACTGAAGCTTTCTTT.